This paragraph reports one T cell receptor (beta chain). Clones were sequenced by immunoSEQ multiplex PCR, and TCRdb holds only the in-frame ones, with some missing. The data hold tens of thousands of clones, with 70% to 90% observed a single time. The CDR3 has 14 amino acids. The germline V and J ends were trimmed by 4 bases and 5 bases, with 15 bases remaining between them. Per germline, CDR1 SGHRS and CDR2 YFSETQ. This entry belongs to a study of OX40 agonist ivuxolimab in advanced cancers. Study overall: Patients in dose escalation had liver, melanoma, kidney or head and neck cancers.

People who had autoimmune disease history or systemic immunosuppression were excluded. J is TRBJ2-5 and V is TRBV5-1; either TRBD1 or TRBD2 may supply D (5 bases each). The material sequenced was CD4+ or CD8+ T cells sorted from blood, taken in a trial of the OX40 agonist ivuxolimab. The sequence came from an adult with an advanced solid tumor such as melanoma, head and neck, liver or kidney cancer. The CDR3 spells CASSPGTPRETQYF. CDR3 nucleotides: TGCGCCAGCAGCCCAGGGACCCCTAGGGAGACCCAGTACTTC.